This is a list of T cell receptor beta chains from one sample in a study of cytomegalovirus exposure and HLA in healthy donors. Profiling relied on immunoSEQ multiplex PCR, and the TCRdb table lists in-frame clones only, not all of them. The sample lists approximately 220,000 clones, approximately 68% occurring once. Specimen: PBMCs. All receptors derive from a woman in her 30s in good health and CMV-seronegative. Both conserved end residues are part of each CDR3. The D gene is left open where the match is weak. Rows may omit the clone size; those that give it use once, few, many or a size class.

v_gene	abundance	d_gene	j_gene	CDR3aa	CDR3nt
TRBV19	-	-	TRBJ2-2	CASSPSESAGELFF	TGTGCCAGTAGTCCAAGTGAGAGTGCCGGGGAGCTGTTTTTT
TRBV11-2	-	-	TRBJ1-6	CASSLPWGGEGSPLHF	TGTGCCAGCAGCCTTCCCTGGGGAGGGGAGGGTTCACCCCTCCACTTT
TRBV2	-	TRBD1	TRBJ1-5	CASSLQSRDRGISSNQPQHF	TGTGCCAGCAGTCTACAAAGCCGGGACAGGGGAATTTCAAGCAATCAGCCCCAGCATTTT
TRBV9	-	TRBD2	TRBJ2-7	CASSAGLAAYEQYF	TGTGCCAGCAGCGCCGGACTAGCGGCCTACGAGCAGTACTTC
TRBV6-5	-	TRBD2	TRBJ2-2	CASSSSGVSGELFF	TGTGCCAGCTCCAGTAGCGGGGTGAGCGGGGAGCTGTTTTTT
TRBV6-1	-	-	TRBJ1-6	CASQRSSYNSPLHF	TGTGCCAGTCAGCGGAGCTCCTATAATTCACCCCTCCACTTT
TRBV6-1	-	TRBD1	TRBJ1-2	CASGTEHLGYGYTF	TGTGCCAGCGGGACAGAGCATCTAGGGTATGGCTACACCTTC
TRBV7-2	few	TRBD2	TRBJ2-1	CASRTSGGRIYNEQFF	TGTGCCAGTCGGACTAGCGGGGGGAGGATCTACAATGAGCAGTTCTTC
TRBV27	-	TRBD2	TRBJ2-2	CASSPPEGLADTGELFF	TGTGCCAGCAGCCCCCCCGAGGGACTAGCGGACACCGGGGAGCTGTTTTTT
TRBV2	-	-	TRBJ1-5	CASSSGENQPQHF	TGTGCCAGCAGTTCGGGGGAGAATCAGCCCCAGCATTTT
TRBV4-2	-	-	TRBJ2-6	CASSQGRRGSPRSGANVLTF	TGTGCCAGCAGCCAAGGGAGGCGGGGATCCCCGCGCTCTGGGGCCAACGTCCTGACTTTC
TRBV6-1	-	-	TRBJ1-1	CASSEAWGLTEAFF	TGTGCCAGCAGTGAAGCATGGGGCCTCACTGAAGCTTTCTTT
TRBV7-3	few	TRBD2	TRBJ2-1	CASSLTGGIGNEQFF	TGTGCCAGCAGCTTAACGGGGGGGATTGGGAATGAGCAGTTCTTC
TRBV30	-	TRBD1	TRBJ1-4	CAWSLDRGRRGEKLFF	TGTGCCTGGAGTTTGGACAGGGGGCGTCGAGGTGAAAAACTGTTTTTT
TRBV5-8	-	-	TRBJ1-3	CASSFWQGNSGNTIYF	TGTGCCAGCAGCTTCTGGCAGGGGAACTCTGGAAACACCATATATTTT
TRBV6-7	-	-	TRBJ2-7	CVRPAGTYEQYF	TGTGTGAGACCGGCCGGGACATACGAGCAGTACTTC
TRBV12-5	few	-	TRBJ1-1	CASGLYAGIGSKSTEDFF	TGTGCTAGTGGTTTGTACGCAGGGATTGGGTCTAAGAGCACTGAAGATTTCTTT
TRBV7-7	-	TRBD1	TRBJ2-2	CASSFTVGQANTGELFF	TGTGCTAGCAGCTTCACGGTGGGACAGGCGAACACCGGGGAGCTGTTTTTT
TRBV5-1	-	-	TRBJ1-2	CASSLDRYYGYTF	TGCGCCAGCAGCTTGGACAGGTACTATGGCTACACCTTC
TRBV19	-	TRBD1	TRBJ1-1	CASRGGQGAFTEAFF	TGTGCCAGTAGAGGGGGACAGGGGGCGTTCACTGAAGCTTTCTTT
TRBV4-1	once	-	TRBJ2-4	CASSQAGLRAKNIQYF	TGTGCCAGCAGCCAAGCAGGGCTTCGGGCCAAAAACATTCAGTACTTC
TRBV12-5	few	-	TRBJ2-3	CASGPVADPSDTQYF	TGTGCTAGTGGCCCCGTGGCGGATCCGTCGGATACGCAGTATTTT
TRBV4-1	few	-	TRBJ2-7	CASSLLTSRPQQYF	TGCGCCAGCAGCCTTCTCACTTCTAGACCCCAGCAGTACTTC
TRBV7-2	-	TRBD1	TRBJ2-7	CASSSGQGRYEQYF	TGTGCCAGCAGCTCAGGACAGGGACGGTACGAGCAGTACTTC
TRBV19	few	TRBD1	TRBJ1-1	CASNYRGDTEAFF	TGTGCCAGTAATTACAGGGGGGACACTGAAGCTTTCTTT
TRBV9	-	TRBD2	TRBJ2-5	CASSVVGLAADRQETQYF	TGTGCCAGCAGCGTAGTGGGACTAGCAGCGGACAGACAAGAGACCCAGTACTTC
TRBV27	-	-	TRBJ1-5	CASSLNQGYQPQHF	TGTGCCAGCAGTTTAAACCAGGGTTATCAGCCCCAGCATTTT
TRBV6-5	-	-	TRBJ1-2	CASSSAGLNYGYTF	TGTGCCAGCAGTTCGGCAGGGTTGAACTATGGCTACACCTTC
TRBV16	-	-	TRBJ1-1	CASSQTVNTEAFF	TGTGCCAGCAGCCAAACAGTGAACACTGAAGCTTTCTTT
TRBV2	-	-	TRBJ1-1	CASNPRGWDTEAFF	TGTGCCAGCAATCCCCGGGGATGGGACACTGAAGCTTTCTTT
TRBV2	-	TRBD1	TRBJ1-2	CGTRQGSNYGYTF	TGTGGCACCCGACAGGGCTCTAACTATGGCTACACCTTC
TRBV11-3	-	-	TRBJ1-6	CASSSVNNSPLHF	TGTGCCAGCAGCTCCGTTAATAATTCACCCCTCCACTTT
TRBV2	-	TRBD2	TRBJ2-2	CASSVLAGEGELFF	TGTGCCAGCAGTGTTTTAGCGGGAGAAGGGGAGCTGTTTTTT
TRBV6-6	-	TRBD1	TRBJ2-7	CASSSDRGVSYEQYF	TGTGCCAGCAGTTCCGACAGGGGGGTATCCTACGAGCAGTACTTC
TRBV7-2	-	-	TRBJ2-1	CASSRTGGEYNEQFF	TGTGCCAGCAGCCGAACGGGCGGGGAGTACAATGAGCAGTTCTTC
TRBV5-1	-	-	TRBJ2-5	CASSLGTQETQYF	TGCGCCAGCAGCCTGGGTACACAAGAGACCCAGTACTTC
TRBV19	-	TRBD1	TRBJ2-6	CASRTGSGANVLTF	TGTGCCAGTAGGACAGGGTCTGGGGCCAACGTCCTGACTTTC
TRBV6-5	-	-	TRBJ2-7	CASRDRAYEQYF	TGTGCCAGCAGAGACCGGGCCTACGAGCAGTACTTC
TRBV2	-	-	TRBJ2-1	CASTARGYNEQFF	TGTGCCAGCACGGCTAGAGGGTACAATGAGCAGTTCTTC
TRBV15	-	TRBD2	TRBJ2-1	CATSSPGTSGANEQFF	TGTGCCACCAGCTCCCCCGGGACTAGCGGAGCCAATGAGCAGTTCTTC
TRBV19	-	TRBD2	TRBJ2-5	CASSSLAGGSETQYF	TGTGCCAGTAGTTCGCTAGCGGGAGGTTCTGAGACCCAGTACTTC
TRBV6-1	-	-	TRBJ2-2	CASTDITTGGGELFF	TGTGCCAGCACCGACATAACGACAGGCGGCGGGGAGCTGTTTTTT
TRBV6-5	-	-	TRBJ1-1	CASSLTRTGNTEAFF	TGTGCCAGCAGCCTAACAAGAACAGGGAACACTGAAGCTTTCTTT
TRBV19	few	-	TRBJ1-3	CASSTEHSGNTIYF	TGTGCCAGCTCAACCGAACACTCTGGAAACACCATATATTTT
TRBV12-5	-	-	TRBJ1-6	CASGTTLYDSPLHF	TGTGCTAGTGGGACTACGCTATACGATTCACCCCTCCACTTT
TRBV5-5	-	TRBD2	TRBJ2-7	CASSLASAGGLSYEQYF	TGTGCCAGCAGCTTGGCATCGGCGGGGGGGCTATCCTACGAGCAGTACTTC
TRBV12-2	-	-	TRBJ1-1	CASRFHHMNTEAFF	TGTGCAAGTCGCTTCCACCACATGAACACTGAAGCTTTCTTT
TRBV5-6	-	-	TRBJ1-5	CASSLFWTPDQPQHF	TGTGCCAGCAGCTTGTTCTGGACACCAGATCAGCCCCAGCATTTT
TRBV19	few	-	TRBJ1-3	CASGFGSGNTIYF	TGTGCCAGCGGGTTTGGCTCTGGAAACACCATATATTTT